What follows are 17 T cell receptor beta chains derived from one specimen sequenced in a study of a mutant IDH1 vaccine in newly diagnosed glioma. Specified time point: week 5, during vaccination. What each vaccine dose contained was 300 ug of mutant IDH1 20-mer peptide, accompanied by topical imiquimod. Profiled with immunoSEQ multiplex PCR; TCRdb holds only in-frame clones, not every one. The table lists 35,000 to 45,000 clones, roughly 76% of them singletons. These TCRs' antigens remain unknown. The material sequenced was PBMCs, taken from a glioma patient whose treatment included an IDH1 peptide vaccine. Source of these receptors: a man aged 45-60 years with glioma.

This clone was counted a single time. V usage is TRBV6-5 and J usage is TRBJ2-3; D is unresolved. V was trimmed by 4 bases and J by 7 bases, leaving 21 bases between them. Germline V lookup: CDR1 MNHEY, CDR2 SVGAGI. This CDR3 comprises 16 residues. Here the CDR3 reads CASSFAGPPLTNTQYF. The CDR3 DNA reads TGTGCCAGCAGTTTCGCCGGCCCCCCTCTCACGAATACGCAGTATTTT.

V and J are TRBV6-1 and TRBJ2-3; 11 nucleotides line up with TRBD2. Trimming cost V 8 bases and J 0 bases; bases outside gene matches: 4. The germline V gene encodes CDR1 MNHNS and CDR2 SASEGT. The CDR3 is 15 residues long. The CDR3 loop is CASQGLAASTDTQYF. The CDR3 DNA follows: TGTGCCAGCCAGGGACTAGCGGCTAGCACAGATACGCAGTATTTT.

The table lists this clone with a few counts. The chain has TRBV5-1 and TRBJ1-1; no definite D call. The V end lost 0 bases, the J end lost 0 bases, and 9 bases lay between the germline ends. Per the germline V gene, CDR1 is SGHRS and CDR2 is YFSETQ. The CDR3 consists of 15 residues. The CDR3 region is CASSLGRTMNTEAFF. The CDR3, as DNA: TGCGCCAGCAGCTTGGGGAGGACGATGAACACTGAAGCTTTCTTT.

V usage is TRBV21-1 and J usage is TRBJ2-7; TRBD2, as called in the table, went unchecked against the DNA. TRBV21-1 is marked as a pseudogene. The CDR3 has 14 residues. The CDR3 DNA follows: TGTGCCAGCAGCAAAGCGCGGATTGAGTACGAGCAGTACTTC. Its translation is CASSKARIEYEQYF.

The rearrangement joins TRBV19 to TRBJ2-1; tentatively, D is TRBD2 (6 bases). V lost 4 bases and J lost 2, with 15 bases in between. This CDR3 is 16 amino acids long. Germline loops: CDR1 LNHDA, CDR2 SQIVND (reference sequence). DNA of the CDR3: TGTGCCAGTAGTAAAGGAGGGCGGGGCGCCTACAATGAGCAGTTCTTC. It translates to CASSKGGRGAYNEQFF.

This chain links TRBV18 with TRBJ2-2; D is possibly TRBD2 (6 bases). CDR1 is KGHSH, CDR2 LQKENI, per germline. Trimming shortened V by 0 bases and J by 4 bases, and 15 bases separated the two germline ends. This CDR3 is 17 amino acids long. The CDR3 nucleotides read TGTGCCAGCTCACCACCGGCCGGGGGATCGGGCACCGGGGAGCTGTTTTTT. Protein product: CASSPPAGGSGTGELFF.

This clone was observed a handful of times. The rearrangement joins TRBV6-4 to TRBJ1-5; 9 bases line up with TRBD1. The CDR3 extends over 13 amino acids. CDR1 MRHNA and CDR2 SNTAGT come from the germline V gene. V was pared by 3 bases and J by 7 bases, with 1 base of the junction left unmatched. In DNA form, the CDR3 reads TGTGCCAGCAGTGAGGACAGGGGCCAGCCCCAGCATTTT. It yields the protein CASSEDRGQPQHF.

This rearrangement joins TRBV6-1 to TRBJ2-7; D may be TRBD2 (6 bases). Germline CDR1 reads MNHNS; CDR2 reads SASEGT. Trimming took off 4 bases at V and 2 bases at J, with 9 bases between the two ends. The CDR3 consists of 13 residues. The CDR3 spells CASSAGETYEQYF. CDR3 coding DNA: TGTGCCAGCAGTGCGGGAGAAACCTACGAGCAGTACTTC.

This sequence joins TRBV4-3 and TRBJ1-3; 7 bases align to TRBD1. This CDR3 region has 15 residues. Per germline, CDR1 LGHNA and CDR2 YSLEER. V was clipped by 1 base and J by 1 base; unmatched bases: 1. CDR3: CASSQATGSGNTIYF. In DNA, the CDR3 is TGCGCCAGCAGCCAAGCGACAGGGTCTGGAAACACCATATATTTT.

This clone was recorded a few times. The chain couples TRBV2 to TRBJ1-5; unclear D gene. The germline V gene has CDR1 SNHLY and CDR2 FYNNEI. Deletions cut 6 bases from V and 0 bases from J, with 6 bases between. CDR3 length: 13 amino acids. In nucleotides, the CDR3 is TGTGCCAGCAGGCGGGATAGCAATCAGCCCCAGCATTTT. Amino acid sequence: CASRRDSNQPQHF.

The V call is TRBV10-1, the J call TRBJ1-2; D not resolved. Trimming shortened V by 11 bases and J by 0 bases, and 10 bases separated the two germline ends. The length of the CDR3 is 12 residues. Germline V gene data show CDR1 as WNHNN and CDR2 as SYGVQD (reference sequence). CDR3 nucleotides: TGCGCCGGAACGGGCGCTAACTATGGCTACACCTTC. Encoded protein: CAGTGANYGYTF.

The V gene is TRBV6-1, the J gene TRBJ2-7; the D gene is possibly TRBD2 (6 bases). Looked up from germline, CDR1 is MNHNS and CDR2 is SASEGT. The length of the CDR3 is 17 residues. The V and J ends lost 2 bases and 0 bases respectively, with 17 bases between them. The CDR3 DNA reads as TGTGCCAGCAGTGAATACCGGGGGACGGGCAGCTCCTACGAGCAGTACTTC. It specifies CASSEYRGTGSSYEQYF.

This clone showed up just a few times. The CDR3: CASSIRVQDEQYF. CDR3 nucleotide sequence: TGTGCCAGTAGTATCAGGGTCCAGGACGAGCAGTACTTC. The chain links TRBV19 to TRBJ2-7; possibly TRBD1 for D (5 bases). Trimming stripped 3 bases from V and 5 bases from J, with 11 bases between. CDR3 length equals 13 residues. CDR1 LNHDA and CDR2 SQIVND come from the germline V gene (reference sequence).

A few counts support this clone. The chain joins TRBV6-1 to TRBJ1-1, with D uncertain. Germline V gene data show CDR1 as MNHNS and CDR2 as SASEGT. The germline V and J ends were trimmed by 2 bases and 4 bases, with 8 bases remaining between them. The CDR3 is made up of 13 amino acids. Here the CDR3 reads CASSEHSITEAFF. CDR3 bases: TGTGCCAGCAGTGAACACAGCATCACTGAAGCTTTCTTT.

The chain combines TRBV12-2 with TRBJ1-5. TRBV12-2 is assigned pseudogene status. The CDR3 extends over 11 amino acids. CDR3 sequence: CASRLVTPQHF. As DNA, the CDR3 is TGTGCAAGTCGCTTAGTGACGCCCCAGCATTTT.

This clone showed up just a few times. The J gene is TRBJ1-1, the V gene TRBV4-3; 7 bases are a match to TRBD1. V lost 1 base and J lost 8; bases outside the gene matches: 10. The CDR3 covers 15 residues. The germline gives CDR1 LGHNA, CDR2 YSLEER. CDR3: CASSQGQQGWPEAFF. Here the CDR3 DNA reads TGCGCCAGCAGCCAAGGTCAACAGGGGTGGCCAGAAGCTTTCTTT.

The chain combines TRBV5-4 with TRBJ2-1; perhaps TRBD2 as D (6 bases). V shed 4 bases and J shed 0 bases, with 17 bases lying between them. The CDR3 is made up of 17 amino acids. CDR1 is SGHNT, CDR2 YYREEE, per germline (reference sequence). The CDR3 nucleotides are TGTGCCAGCAGCAGCTTCGGGAGAACCTCCTCCTACAATGAGCAGTTCTTC. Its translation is CASSSFGRTSSYNEQFF.